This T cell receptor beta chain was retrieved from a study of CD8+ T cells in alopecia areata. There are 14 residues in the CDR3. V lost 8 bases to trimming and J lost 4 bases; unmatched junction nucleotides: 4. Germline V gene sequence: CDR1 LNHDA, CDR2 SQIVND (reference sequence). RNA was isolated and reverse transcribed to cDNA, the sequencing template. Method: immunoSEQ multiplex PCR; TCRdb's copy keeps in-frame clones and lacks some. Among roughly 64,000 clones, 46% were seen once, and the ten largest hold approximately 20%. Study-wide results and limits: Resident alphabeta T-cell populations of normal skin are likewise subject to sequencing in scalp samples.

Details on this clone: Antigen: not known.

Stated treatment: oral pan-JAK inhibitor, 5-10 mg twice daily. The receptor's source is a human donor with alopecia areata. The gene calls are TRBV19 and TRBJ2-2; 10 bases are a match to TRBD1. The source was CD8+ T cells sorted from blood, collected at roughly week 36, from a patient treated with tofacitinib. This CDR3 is CASVDRGRTGELFF. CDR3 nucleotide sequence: TGTGCCAGTGTCGACAGGGGGCGCACCGGGGAGCTGTTTTTT.